A selection of T cell receptor beta chains follows, all from one sample in a study of blood T cell repertoires in COVID-19. The data were produced by immunoSEQ multiplex PCR, yet TCRdb's version contains in-frame clones alone and is incomplete. The sample records more than 85,000 clones, roughly 80% being singletons. What was sequenced was peripheral blood. Every receptor here comes from a woman in her 70s with acute or convalescent COVID-19. The CDR3 runs from the conserved cysteine through the conserved F or W. D genes are given only for firm matches. Clone size appears in some rows only: once, few, many, or a class for an expanded clone.

V	J	length	size	D	CDR3	DNA
TRBV2	TRBJ1-5	19	NA	NA	CASTPVVTGPNRSNQPQHF	TGTGCCAGCACCCCGGTGGTAACAGGTCCCAACCGCAGCAATCAGCCCCAGCATTTT
TRBV4-1	TRBJ1-5	16	NA	NA	CASSPFHFSGNQPQHF	TGCGCCAGCAGCCCCTTTCATTTTAGCGGCAATCAGCCCCAGCATTTT
TRBV27	TRBJ2-6	18	NA	TRBD1	CASSPKGRGFAGANVLTF	TGTGCCAGCAGTCCCAAAGGCAGGGGGTTCGCTGGGGCCAACGTCCTGACTTTC
TRBV28	TRBJ2-7	17	NA	NA	CASRWGTALMGGGEQYF	TGTGCCAGCAGGTGGGGGACGGCTCTCATGGGAGGGGGCGAGCAGTACTTC
TRBV6-5	TRBJ2-5	14	NA	NA	CASSIQGAQETQYF	TGTGCCAGCAGCATACAGGGAGCCCAAGAGACCCAGTACTTC
TRBV28	TRBJ1-5	16	NA	TRBD1	CASSLLGQNSNQPQHF	TGTGCCAGCAGTTTACTGGGACAGAATAGCAATCAGCCCCAGCATTTT
TRBV19	TRBJ1-1	13	NA	NA	CASSIERGTEAFF	TGTGCCAGTAGTATAGAGCGGGGCACTGAAGCTTTCTTT
TRBV12-3/TRBV12-4	TRBJ2-3	13	NA	NA	CASRATGTDTQYF	TGTGCCAGCAGAGCCACAGGGACGGATACGCAGTATTTT
TRBV3-1/TRBV3-2	TRBJ2-2	16	NA	TRBD2	CASSPFSGGATGELFF	TGTGCCAGCAGCCCCTTCAGCGGGGGGGCCACCGGGGAGCTGTTTTTT
TRBV11-2	TRBJ2-7	13	once	NA	CASSWAVSYEQYF	TGTGCCAGCAGCTGGGCCGTCTCCTACGAGCAGTACTTC
TRBV11-3	TRBJ2-3	16	NA	TRBD2	CASSLGSTSLTDTQYF	TGTGCCAGCAGCTTGGGATCGACTAGCCTCACAGATACGCAGTATTTT
TRBV5-1	TRBJ2-7	15	NA	NA	CASSLASPPRDEQYF	TGCGCCAGCAGCTTGGCCAGCCCCCCGAGGGACGAGCAGTACTTC
TRBV6-5	TRBJ1-1	11	NA	NA	CASSHDREAFF	TGTGCCAGCAGTCACGACAGGGAAGCTTTCTTT
TRBV9	TRBJ1-3	14	NA	TRBD1	CASSGTGGMNTIYF	TGTGCCAGCAGCGGGACAGGGGGCATGAACACCATATATTTT
TRBV18	TRBJ2-1	18	NA	NA	CASSPPPMTGGTANEQFF	TGTGCCAGCTCACCACCACCCATGACAGGAGGCACGGCGAATGAGCAGTTCTTC
TRBV7-9	TRBJ1-2	14	NA	NA	CASSFTWEVKGYTF	TGTGCCAGCAGCTTTACCTGGGAGGTGAAGGGCTACACCTTC
TRBV18	TRBJ1-2	11	NA	NA	CASTSRVGYTF	TGTGCCAGCACCAGCAGGGTAGGCTACACCTTC
TRBV7-9	TRBJ2-7	12	NA	TRBD1	CASSWTGYEQYF	TGTGCCAGCAGCTGGACAGGGTACGAGCAGTACTTC
TRBV5-5	TRBJ2-7	13	NA	TRBD1	CASRRDSIYEQYF	TGTGCCAGCAGACGGGACAGTATTTACGAGCAGTACTTC
TRBV2	TRBJ2-7	15	NA	NA	CASSEGIAASYEQYF	TGTGCCAGCAGTGAAGGGATAGCGGCCTCCTACGAGCAGTACTTC
TRBV21-1	TRBJ1-5	16	NA	NA	CASSTTKGGCNQPQHF	TGTGCCAGCAGCACCACAAAAGGGGGATGCAATCAGCCCCAGCATTTT
TRBV27	TRBJ2-1	22	NA	TRBD2	CASSQTSMGLAGGSSSYNEQFF	TGTGCCAGCAGCCAAACCTCAATGGGACTAGCGGGGGGTAGCAGCTCCTACAATGAGCAGTTCTTC
TRBV5-1	TRBJ2-1	15	NA	TRBD2	CASSSQGLAGNEQFF	TGCGCCAGCAGCTCCCAGGGACTAGCGGGGAATGAGCAGTTCTTC
TRBV9	TRBJ1-6	15	NA	TRBD1	CASSVDWDSNSPLHF	TGTGCCAGCAGCGTAGACTGGGACAGCAATTCACCCCTCCACTTT
TRBV10-3	TRBJ2-5	14	once	TRBD2	CAISQRGAQETQYF	TGTGCCATTTCCCAGCGGGGGGCCCAAGAGACCCAGTACTTC
TRBV4-1	TRBJ2-7	15	NA	TRBD1	CASSRTTGNSYEQYF	TGCGCCAGCAGCCGAACGACAGGGAATTCCTACGAGCAGTACTTC
TRBV18	TRBJ1-3	16	NA	TRBD1	CASSPETGGGGNTIYF	TGTGCCAGCTCACCAGAGACAGGGGGCGGTGGAAACACCATATATTTT
TRBV18	TRBJ2-2	13	NA	NA	CASSLDFGGELFF	TGTGCCAGCTCGCTAGATTTCGGCGGGGAGCTGTTTTTT
TRBV12-3/TRBV12-4	TRBJ1-2	11	NA	TRBD1	CASSDRDSYTF	TGTGCCAGCAGTGACAGGGATAGCTACACCTTC
TRBV6-5	TRBJ2-2	14	NA	NA	CASRRGGAAGELFF	TGTGCCAGCCGGAGAGGGGGGGCTGCCGGGGAGCTGTTTTTT
TRBV7-8	TRBJ1-5	18	NA	NA	CASSPRAGGVYSNQPQHF	TGTGCCAGCAGCCCTAGGGCCGGGGGGGTTTATAGCAATCAGCCCCAGCATTTT
TRBV5-6	TRBJ2-5	16	NA	TRBD2	CASSLVPGGPVETQYF	TGTGCCAGCAGCTTGGTCCCGGGGGGGCCGGTAGAGACCCAGTACTTC
TRBV2	TRBJ2-7	13	NA	TRBD1	CASSPDRGLEQYF	TGTGCCAGCAGTCCGGACAGGGGGCTCGAGCAGTACTTC
TRBV18	TRBJ2-2	14	NA	NA	CASSLREGTGELFF	TGTGCCAGCTCCCTCCGGGAAGGTACCGGGGAGCTGTTTTTT
TRBV5-4	TRBJ2-5	14	NA	NA	CASSLRGGAGDQYF	TGTGCCAGCAGCTTGCGGGGAGGGGCAGGGGACCAGTACTTC
TRBV5-4	TRBJ2-7	15	NA	TRBD2	CASSLGGSGAYEQYF	TGTGCCAGCAGCTTGGGTGGTAGCGGGGCCTACGAGCAGTACTTC
TRBV30	TRBJ1-5	14	NA	NA	CAWSVGGNNQPQHF	TGTGCCTGGAGTGTGGGGGGGAATAATCAGCCCCAGCATTTT
TRBV7-2	TRBJ1-1	15	NA	NA	CASSLGAVMNTEAFF	TGTGCCAGCAGCTTAGGCGCGGTAATGAACACTGAAGCTTTCTTT
TRBV18	TRBJ2-1	14	NA	NA	CASSPRSSYNEQFF	TGTGCCAGCTCACCCCGGTCCTCCTACAATGAGCAGTTCTTC
TRBV5-4	TRBJ1-5	14	NA	TRBD1	CASSLQGNNQPQHF	TGTGCCAGCAGCCTACAGGGGAACAATCAGCCCCAGCATTTT
TRBV15	TRBJ2-5	17	NA	TRBD1	CATSREMGQGAGKTQYF	TGTGCCACCAGCAGAGAAATGGGACAGGGGGCGGGAAAGACCCAGTACTTC
TRBV18	TRBJ1-5	13	NA	NA	CASSLHRDQPQHF	TGTGCCAGCTCCCTCCACAGGGATCAGCCCCAGCATTTT
TRBV4-3	TRBJ2-7	17	many	TRBD2	CASSRGLAGGVTYEQYF	TGCGCCAGCAGCCGGGGGCTAGCGGGGGGGGTGACCTACGAGCAGTACTTC
TRBV27	TRBJ2-1	17	NA	TRBD2	CASSLGTSGGVYNEQFF	TGTGCCAGCAGTTTAGGGACTAGCGGGGGGGTGTACAATGAGCAGTTCTTC
TRBV19	TRBJ1-2	13	once	NA	CASSPGRGNGYTF	TGTGCCAGTAGTCCTGGCAGGGGAAATGGCTACACCTTC
TRBV10-2	TRBJ2-4	17	NA	TRBD1	CASSEAGTGLAKNIQYF	TGCGCCAGCAGCGAGGCAGGGACAGGCTTAGCCAAAAACATTCAGTACTTC
TRBV7-9	TRBJ1-5	14	few	NA	CASSFGGASQPQHF	TGTGCCAGCAGCTTCGGCGGGGCCAGTCAGCCCCAGCATTTT
TRBV24-1	TRBJ2-2	13	NA	NA	CATSSRVTGELFF	TGTGCCACCAGTTCCCGGGTAACCGGGGAGCTGTTTTTT
TRBV24-1	TRBJ1-4	15	NA	NA	CAKTPTPGGGEKLFF	TGTGCCAAAACCCCCACGCCGGGAGGCGGTGAAAAACTGTTTTTT
TRBV2	TRBJ2-7	14	NA	NA	CASSAGTGAYEQYF	TGTGCCAGCAGTGCCGGGACGGGGGCCTACGAGCAGTACTTC
TRBV5-1	TRBJ2-7	17	NA	TRBD2	CASSWGPGLAGTYEQYF	TGCGCCAGCAGCTGGGGCCCGGGACTAGCGGGGACCTACGAGCAGTACTTC
TRBV6-5	TRBJ2-7	12	NA	NA	CATRGQTYEQYF	TGTGCCACCCGGGGACAAACCTACGAGCAGTACTTC
TRBV27	TRBJ2-1	17	many	TRBD2	CASSLFLTLAGANEQFF	TGTGCCAGCAGTTTATTCCTGACACTAGCGGGGGCCAATGAGCAGTTCTTC
TRBV6-1	TRBJ1-2	13	NA	TRBD1	CASTAGGYYGYTF	TGTGCCAGCACTGCAGGGGGGTATTATGGCTACACCTTC
TRBV2	TRBJ2-2	16	NA	TRBD1	CASRTPGQMNTGELFF	TGTGCCAGCAGGACTCCGGGACAGATGAACACCGGGGAGCTGTTTTTT
TRBV10-3	TRBJ1-2	13	NA	NA	CATKDSANYGYTF	TGTGCCACCAAGGACAGCGCCAACTATGGCTACACCTTC
TRBV23-1	TRBJ2-1	18	few	TRBD1	CASSHLGQVKGPGNEQFF	TGCGCCAGCAGTCACCTGGGACAGGTTAAAGGCCCCGGCAATGAGCAGTTCTTC
TRBV20-1	TRBJ2-3	10	NA	NA	CSGGTDTQYF	TGCAGTGGCGGCACAGATACGCAGTATTTT